The 11 T cell receptor beta chains below come from one sample, sequenced in a study of patients and donors after allogeneic stem cell transplantation. TCRdb itself ran the RT-PCR reads through MiXCR, one entry per CDR3 protein. The sample lists roughly 880,000 distinct CDR3 sequences; more than 15% were seen once. The sequencing input was blood, either unsorted or a sorted T cell fraction (not recorded which). The receptors were sampled from a human donor who was either an allogeneic HSCT recipient or a stem cell or donor lymphocyte infusion donor (not recorded which). It is not recorded whose cells these are; they may come from a transplant donor.

This clonotype was counted many times. At one of its ends the junction is not consistent with the germline gene, which may arise from a read error. V gene TRBV12-3 or TRBV12-4 combines with J gene TRBJ1-3; D may be TRBD1 (5 bases). This CDR3 region has 14 residues. The DNA of the CDR3 is TGTGCCAGCATCCTTAGACAGAGCGGAACCACCATATATTTT. Protein: CASILRQSGTTIYF.

In its sample, this clonotype was seen a few times. The chain has TRBV5-1 and TRBJ1-4; no clear D. Germline CDR1 reads SGHRS; CDR2 reads YFSETQ. This CDR3 is built from 15 residues. Trimming stripped 5 bases from V and 0 bases from J, with 11 bases between. CDR3 loop: CASRKRDSTNEKLFF. CDR3 DNA sequence: TGCGCCAGCAGAAAGCGGGATTCAACTAATGAAAAACTGTTTTTT. Together with reference TRBV5-1 and TRBJ1-4, the CDR3 gives the full variable domain: KAGVTQTPRYLIKTRGQQVTLSCSPISGHRSVSWYQQTPGQGLQFLFEYFSETQRNKGNFPGRFSGRQFSNSRSEMNVSTLELGDSALYLCASRKRDSTNEKLFFGSGTQLSVL.

In this sample, this clonotype turned up a few times. J is TRBJ2-7 and V is TRBV3-1; D gene uncertain. CDR1 is LGHDT and CDR2 is YNNKEL in the germline V gene (reference sequence). The CDR3 runs 14 residues. The V and J ends lost 0 bases and 2 bases respectively, with 8 bases between them. The CDR3 bases are TGTGCCAGCAGCCAAGATGCGGTCACCTACGAGCAGTACTTC. Translating gives CASSQDAVTYEQYF.

The gene calls are TRBV11-2 and TRBJ2-1; TRBD2 matches 8 bases. Losses at the gene ends were 4 bases for V and 12 bases for J; bases not matched to a gene: 8. In germline, CDR1 is SGHAT, CDR2 FQNNGV. The CDR3 runs 13 residues. As DNA, the CDR3 is TGTGCCAGCAGCTCAGATGCCCGGGGGGGGCAGTTCTTC. This translates into CASSSDARGGQFF.

V and J are TRBV6-5 and TRBJ2-2; 11 bases map to TRBD2. The CDR3 runs 18 residues. The germline gives CDR1 MNHEY, CDR2 SVGAGI. The junction had 7 bases not matched to a gene; V was cut back by 2 bases and J by 2 bases. CDR3 protein: CASSYIGLAGANTGELFF. The CDR3 nucleotides read TGTGCCAGCAGTTACATAGGACTAGCGGGTGCTAACACCGGGGAGCTGTTTTTT.

The chain carries TRBV25-1 and TRBJ2-5; the D gene could be TRBD1 or TRBD2 (6 bases each). V was shortened by 3 bases and J by 5 bases, with 16 bases between the two germline ends. CDR3 length: 15 residues. The germline V gene has CDR1 MGHDK and CDR2 SYGVNS. CDR3 loop: CASSEGARGDETQYF. DNA for the CDR3: TGTGCCAGCAGTGAGGGTGCGAGGGGGGACGAGACCCAGTACTTC.

The chain is built from TRBV18 and TRBJ2-7, with a weak D call TRBD1 (5 bases). V lost 0 bases to trimming and J lost 3 bases, with 12 bases between them. The germline V gene encodes CDR1 KGHSH and CDR2 LQKENI. The CDR3 spans 15 residues. The CDR3 DNA sequence: TGTGCCAGCTCACCACCGCGACAGTCGGGCTACGAGCAGTACTTC. Translated, it gives CASSPPRQSGYEQYF.

The chain couples TRBV27 to TRBJ2-5; D is ambiguous. The germline V and J ends were trimmed by 0 bases and 1 base, with 6 bases remaining between them. Looked up from germline, CDR1 is MNHEY and CDR2 is SMNVEV (reference sequence). This CDR3 has 14 residues. CDR3 sequence (DNA): TGTGCCAGCAGTTTATCCGACTTCCAAGAGACCCAGTACTTC. Translating gives CASSLSDFQETQYF.

V usage is TRBV29-1 and J usage is TRBJ2-1; D is uncertain. Germline CDR1 and CDR2: SQVTM and ANQGSEA. This CDR3 has 13 residues. Trimming took off 1 base at V and 4 bases at J, with 8 bases between the two ends. The CDR3, as DNA: TGCAGCGTTGAAGGGATTACTTACAATGAGCAGTTCTTC. Residues: CSVEGITYNEQFF.

The rearrangement joins TRBV5-7 to TRBJ2-3; weak D call: TRBD2 (6 bases). TRBV5-7 is placed among ORFs of uncertain function. The CDR3 runs to 15 residues. V was pared by 4 bases and J by 3 bases, with 15 bases between. CDR3 loop: CASSRGGPGTDTQYF. For the CDR3, the DNA is TGTGCCAGCAGCCGTGGAGGGCCGGGAACAGATACGCAGTATTTT.

The CDR3 loop reads CASTYWGLAGGGEQFF. CDR3 in DNA: TGTGCCAGCACCTACTGGGGACTAGCGGGAGGGGGGGAGCAGTTCTTC. This chain uses TRBV2 with TRBJ2-1; 16 bases line up with TRBD2. Germline V gene lookup returns CDR1 SNHLY and CDR2 FYNNEI. The CDR3 spans 16 residues. J lost 10 bases, V lost 7 bases, and 10 bases had no gene match.